Detailed here is one TCR beta chain. What it binds is not known. The sample comes from a study of cytotoxic CD8 clonotypes in ibrutinib-treated CLL. Across the study: With a range of 6 to 36, the median treatment time before response samples were taken was 12 to 13 months.

Study observations and caveats: Higher clonality was seen at ibrutinib response and a return toward baseline at progression. Sampling times differed between sustained-remission and progressing patients. Baseline values of clonality outstripped age-matched healthy donors and followed circulating CD8+ T-cell counts.

Germline-derived CDR1 and CDR2 are SGHRS and YFSETQ. V dropped 0 bases and J dropped 4 bases, with 11 bases sitting between them. The CDR3 sequence is 14 residues long. Generated by immunoSEQ multiplex PCR, the TCRdb table keeps only in-frame clones and is missing some. The sample holds more than 15,000 clones; 55% to 80% are singletons and the top ten take roughly 18%. This sample comprised PBMCs, obtained before ibrutinib treatment. This sequence was found in a human donor with chronic lymphocytic leukemia. V is TRBV5-1 and J is TRBJ2-7, with D maybe TRBD1 (6 bases). CDR3 in amino acids: CASSLGAQGYEQYF. CDR3 in DNA: TGCGCCAGCAGCTTGGGGGCACAGGGTTACGAGCAGTACTTC.